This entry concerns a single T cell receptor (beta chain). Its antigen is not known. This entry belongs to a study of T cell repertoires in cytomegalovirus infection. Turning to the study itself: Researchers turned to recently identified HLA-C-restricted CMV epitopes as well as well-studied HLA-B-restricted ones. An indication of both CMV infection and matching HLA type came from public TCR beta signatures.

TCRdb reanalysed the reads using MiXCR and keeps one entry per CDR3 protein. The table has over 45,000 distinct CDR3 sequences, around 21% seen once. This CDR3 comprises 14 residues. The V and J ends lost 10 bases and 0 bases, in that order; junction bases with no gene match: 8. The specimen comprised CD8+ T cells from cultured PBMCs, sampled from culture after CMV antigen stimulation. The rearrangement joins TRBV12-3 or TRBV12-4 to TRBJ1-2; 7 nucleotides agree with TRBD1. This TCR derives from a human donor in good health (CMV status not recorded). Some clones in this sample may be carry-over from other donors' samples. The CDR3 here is CATRDSPPNYGYTF. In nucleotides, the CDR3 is TGTGCCACCCGGGACAGCCCCCCTAACTATGGCTACACCTTC.